The source of this T cell receptor (beta chain) is a study of a mutant IDH1 vaccine in newly diagnosed glioma. Across the whole study: Previous care, which was radiotherapy, temozolomide, or both, most often involved both.

The CDR3 covers 15 residues. Trimming stripped 6 bases from V and 1 base from J, with 12 bases between. The germline V gene has CDR1 SEHNR and CDR2 FQNEAQ (reference sequence). Details on this clone: The antigen is undetermined.

Documented time point: week 5, during vaccination. Every single dose of the vaccine, 300 ug of mutant IDH1 20-mer peptide, came with topical imiquimod. The donors' diagnosis was new WHO grade 3 or 4 astrocytoma that was IDH1-mutant and ATRX-lost. Some clones are missing from TCRdb's copy, which holds only in-frame ones; the method was immunoSEQ multiplex PCR. The data hold around 50,000 clones, with more than 80% observed a single time. The rearrangement links TRBV7-9 to TRBJ2-2; D could derive from TRBD1 or TRBD2 (5 bases each). This TCR came from a woman between 35 and 50 years old with glioma. The sample here was PBMCs, taken from a glioma patient whose treatment included an IDH1 peptide vaccine. The chain's CDR3 is CASSSGRLNTGELFF. The CDR3, as DNA: TGTGCCAGCAGTTCGGGACGGCTGAACACCGGGGAGCTGTTTTTT.